A single sample gave rise to the 30 T cell receptor beta chains below, sequenced in a study of cytomegalovirus exposure and HLA in healthy donors (dated by TCRdb to 2016 to 2017). Libraries were constructed by the immunoSEQ multiplex PCR assay. The multiplex PCR relied on a mix of 60 forward primers for TCR Vbeta segments and 13 reverse primers for TCR Jbeta segments. Sourced from immuneACCESS, this table was stored by TCRdb with only in-frame sequences that have V and J called. A share of the clones is absent; for the studies checked, an unresolved V gene accounts for under half, and the remainder has no known explanation. The table for this sample lists approximately 150,000 clones; roughly 65% of them were counted only once. Approximately 5% of the sample is in the top ten clones. Sequenced: PBMCs. Source of these receptors: a man aged 18-30 years in good health and CMV-seropositive.

The gene calls are TRBV4-2 and TRBJ1-1; D is unresolved. CDR1 is LGHNA, CDR2 YNFKEQ, per germline. This CDR3 has 15 residues. With 0 bases removed from V and 1 base from J, the gap between germline ends came to 9 bases. The CDR3 DNA sequence: TGTGCCAGCAGCCAAGATGGGCAGCCGAACACTGAAGCTTTCTTT. It codes for CASSQDGQPNTEAFF.

J is TRBJ1-1 and V is TRBV14; the D is unclear. Trimming left V 5 bases short and J 2 bases short, with 9 bases between. The V gene's germline CDR1 is SGHDN and CDR2 FVKESK. This CDR3 is 13 amino acids long. CDR3 sequence (DNA): TGTGCCAGCAGCGTCGAACTAAACACTGAAGCTTTCTTT. Its translation: CASSVELNTEAFF. The variable domain in full, completed from reference TRBV14 and TRBJ1-1, reads EAGVTQFPSHSVIEKGQTVTLRCDPISGHDNLYWYRRVMGKEIKFLLHFVKESKQDESGMPNNRFLAERTGGTYSTLKVQPAELEDSGVYFCASSVELNTEAFFGQGTRLTVV.

The J gene is TRBJ2-2, the V gene TRBV11-3, with 9 bases fitting TRBD1. CDR3 length: 15 residues. The ends lost 5 bases at V and 6 bases at J; junction bases unmatched: 7. Per germline, CDR1 SGHNT and CDR2 YENEEA. CDR3: CASSRRDRAAGELFF. The CDR3 bases are TGTGCCAGCAGCCGGCGGGACAGGGCTGCCGGGGAGCTGTTTTTT. The full variable domain, rest sourced from reference TRBV11-3 and TRBJ2-2, is EAGVVQSPRYKIIEKKQPVAFWCNPISGHNTLYWYLQNLGQGPELLIRYENEEAVDDSQLPKDRFSAERLKGVDSTLKIQPAELGDSAVYLCASSRRDRAAGELFFGEGSRLTVL.

The chain couples TRBV6-1 to TRBJ2-7; D is perhaps TRBD2 (6 bases). The CDR3 has 15 residues. Germline CDR1 MNHNS, CDR2 SASEGT. The germline V and J ends were trimmed by 6 bases and 1 base, with 16 bases remaining between them. CDR3 residues: CASRYFSAGSYEQYV. CDR3 bases: TGTGCCAGCAGATATTTCTCTGCGGGATCCTACGAGCAGTACGTC.

V usage is TRBV19 and J usage is TRBJ1-4; 9 bases line up with TRBD1. The length of the CDR3 is 15 residues. Germline V lookup: CDR1 LNHDA, CDR2 SQIVND (reference sequence). Losses at the gene ends were 7 bases for V and 5 bases for J; bases not matched to a gene: 8. The CDR3 DNA sequence: TGTGCCAGTACCCGGACAGGGGTAGACAATGAAAAACTGTTTTTT. Translated: CASTRTGVDNEKLFF.

This clone showed up just once. The chain combines TRBV15 with TRBJ2-6; D is undetermined. Deletions cut 1 base from V and 0 bases from J, with 16 bases between. The V gene's germline CDR1 is LNHNV and CDR2 YYDKDF (reference sequence). CDR3 length equals 19 residues. The CDR3 here is CATSRVVIPLSSGANVLTF. CDR3 nucleotides: TGTGCCACCAGCAGAGTGGTCATCCCTTTGAGCTCTGGGGCCAACGTCCTGACTTTC.

V is TRBV7-3 and J is TRBJ1-3; D is uncertain. V was clipped by 4 bases and J by 0 bases, with 7 bases between them. This CDR3 is built from 14 residues. Germline V gives CDR1 SGHTA, CDR2 FQGTGA. Here the CDR3 DNA reads TGTGCCAGCAGCTCCCCAGACTCTGGAAACACCATATATTTT. This sequence encodes CASSSPDSGNTIYF.

The genes are TRBV9 and TRBJ1-4, with D maybe TRBD1 (5 bases). Germline CDR1 and CDR2: SGDLS and YYNGEE. This CDR3 spans 15 amino acids. Trimming stripped 0 bases from V and 3 bases from J, with 9 bases between. CDR3 protein: CASSVAGLPNEKLFF. The CDR3 bases are TGTGCCAGCAGCGTAGCGGGACTGCCTAATGAAAAACTGTTTTTT.

The chain joins TRBV4-1 to TRBJ2-7; 9 bases align to TRBD2. The germline CDR1 and CDR2 sequences are MGHRA and YSYEKL. V lost 4 bases, J lost 6 bases, and 7 bases stayed unmatched. CDR3 length: 14 amino acids. Here the CDR3 reads CASSPLAGSLEQYV. Written as DNA, the CDR3 is TGCGCCAGCAGCCCACTAGCGGGCTCCCTCGAGCAGTACGTC.

The chain recombines TRBV2 with TRBJ1-5; 9 bases map to TRBD1. Germline CDR1 and CDR2: SNHLY and FYNNEI. The CDR3 consists of 14 residues. J gave up 2 bases and V 11 bases, and 7 bases lay outside the gene matches. CDR3 residues: CAGARDRGNQPQHF. The CDR3 bases are TGTGCCGGTGCTAGGGACAGGGGCAATCAGCCCCAGCATTTT.

CDR3 coding DNA: TGTGCCAGCAGTGGACAGGTGGAATTGACCGGGGAGCTGTTTTTT. Encoded protein: CASSGQVELTGELFF. The genes are TRBV6-1 and TRBJ2-2; a possible D gene is TRBD1 (6 bases). CDR3 length: 15 residues. Trimming shortened V by 4 bases and J by 5 bases, and 14 bases separated the two germline ends. Germline assignment: CDR1 MNHNS and CDR2 SASEGT.

V and J are TRBV19 and TRBJ2-2; tentatively, D is TRBD1 (5 bases). The CDR3 extends over 14 amino acids. Germline CDR1 is LNHDA and CDR2 is SQIVND (reference sequence). Trimming took off 6 bases at V and 5 bases at J, with 13 bases between the two ends. CDR3 sequence: CASRNAGSTGELFF. DNA for the CDR3: TGTGCCAGTAGGAACGCAGGGTCAACCGGGGAGCTGTTTTTT.

The chain has TRBV27 and TRBJ2-1, with 9 positions matching TRBD2. This CDR3 is built from 16 residues. Losses at the gene ends were 2 bases for V and 2 bases for J; bases not matched to a gene: 4. From germline, CDR1 is MNHEY and CDR2 SMNVEV (reference sequence). The CDR3, as DNA: TGTGCCAGCAGTTTAACCCCTAGCGGGACCTACAATGAGCAGTTCTTC. As protein: CASSLTPSGTYNEQFF.

J is TRBJ2-1 and V is TRBV6-1; TRBD2 agrees at 7 bases. J was trimmed by 2 bases and V by 6 bases; bases with no gene match: 7. The CDR3 has 15 residues. Germline loops: CDR1 MNHNS, CDR2 SASEGT. CDR3 protein: CASRALAATYNEQFF. CDR3 coding DNA: TGTGCCAGCAGAGCCCTAGCGGCGACCTACAATGAGCAGTTCTTC.

This clone was found once. The chain employs TRBV7-2 and TRBJ1-2; TRBD1 matches at 8 bases. V lost 3 bases to trimming and J lost 7 bases; unmatched junction nucleotides: 7. Germline V gene sequence: CDR1 SGHTA, CDR2 FQGNSA. The CDR3 sequence is 14 residues long. In DNA, the CDR3 is TGTGCCAGCAGCTTCGACAGGGGCTCAGGTGGCTACACCTTC. Its translation: CASSFDRGSGGYTF.

V usage is TRBV29-1 and J usage is TRBJ1-2, with D hard to call. There are 12 residues in the CDR3. Germline CDR1 and CDR2: SQVTM and ANQGSEA. V was pared by 7 bases and J by 5 bases, with 14 bases between. The CDR3 DNA reads as TGCAGCGGGACTCAAGGGCCGTATGGCTACACCTTC. This gives the protein CSGTQGPYGYTF. Variable domain in full (rest from reference TRBV29-1 and TRBJ1-2): SAVISQKPSRDICQRGTSLTIQCQVDSQVTMMFWYRQQPGQSLTLIATANQGSEATYESGFVIDKFPISRPNLTFSTLTVSNMSPEDSSIYLCSGTQGPYGYTFGSGTRLTVV.

The chain combines TRBV5-1 with TRBJ1-3; 7 nucleotides line up with TRBD1. V lost 4 bases, J lost 4 bases, and 8 bases stayed unmatched. Germline V CDR1 and CDR2: SGHRS, YFSETQ. This CDR3 region has 15 residues. CDR3 in DNA: TGCGCCAGCAGCGTACTAGGACAGGAAGGAAACACCATATATTTT. The encoded protein is CASSVLGQEGNTIYF.

The rearrangement links TRBV27 to TRBJ2-1, with 10 bases that match TRBD1. CDR1 MNHEY and CDR2 SMNVEV come from the germline V gene (reference sequence). The CDR3 sequence is 14 residues long. Unmatched junction bases numbered 2, after V lost 5 bases and J lost 4 bases. The CDR3 region is CASSPGQGYNEQFF. The DNA for the CDR3 is TGTGCCAGCAGTCCGGGACAGGGGTACAATGAGCAGTTCTTC.

V is TRBV2 and J is TRBJ2-1; TRBD2 aligns across 9 bases. Germline CDR1 and CDR2: SNHLY and FYNNEI. The CDR3 length is 13 residues. The V segment lost 7 bases and the J segment 7 bases; nucleotides outside the gene matches: 5. CDR3 protein: CASNGGGGNEQFF. DNA of the CDR3: TGTGCCAGCAATGGCGGGGGGGGGAATGAGCAGTTCTTC.

A single count supports this clone. The chain joins TRBV7-8 to TRBJ2-5, with 9 bases identical to TRBD2. This CDR3 is 15 amino acids long. V was pared by 1 base and J by 1 base, with 1 base of the junction left unmatched. CDR1 is SGHVS and CDR2 is FQNEAQ in the germline V gene. In DNA form, the CDR3 reads TGTGCCAGCAGCTTAGAACTAGCGGGCCAAGAGACCCAGTACTTC. Translated: CASSLELAGQETQYF.

The chain joins TRBV5-5 to TRBJ1-5; the D gene is possibly TRBD1 (5 bases). CDR1 and CDR2 (germline): SGHKS, YYEKEE (reference sequence). Trimming removed 0 bases from V and 6 bases from J, with 16 bases in between. This CDR3 contains 16 residues. In DNA, the CDR3 is TGTGCCAGCAGCTTGGCCGGTGAGGGACTCGGTCAGCCCCAGCATTTT. It codes for CASSLAGEGLGQPQHF.

Points on this clone: The same CDR3 also results from other DNA sequences found in this sample. The chain carries TRBV2 and TRBJ2-2; D remains unclear. CDR3 length: 13 residues. The germline V gene has CDR1 SNHLY and CDR2 FYNNEI. V was trimmed by 4 bases and J by 5 bases, leaving 8 bases between them. The CDR3 DNA is TGTGCCAGCAGTGTAGAGTTGACCGGGGAGCTGTTTTTT. It translates to CASSVELTGELFF.

This rearrangement joins TRBV18 to TRBJ2-2; D possibly corresponds to TRBD1 (6 bases). The V and J ends lost 3 bases and 3 bases respectively, with 8 bases between them. CDR3 size: 14 residues. CDR1 and CDR2 (germline): KGHSH, LQKENI. In nucleotides, the CDR3 is TGTGCCAGCTCACCCCCAGGGGACACCGGGGAGCTGTTTTTT. Its protein product is CASSPPGDTGELFF. Variable domain in full (rest from reference TRBV18 and TRBJ2-2): NAGVMQNPRHLVRRRGQEARLRCSPMKGHSHVYWYRQLPEEGLKFMVYLQKENIIDESGMPKERFSAEFPKEGPSILRIQQVVRGDSAAYFCASSPPGDTGELFFGEGSRLTVL.

The chain uses TRBV29-1 and TRBJ2-1; no definite D call. The germline V and J ends were trimmed by 6 bases and 10 bases, with 10 bases remaining between them. From germline, CDR1 is SQVTM and CDR2 ANQGSEA. The CDR3 length is 10 residues. The CDR3: CSVTQNEQFF. The CDR3, as DNA: TGCAGCGTCACACAGAACGAGCAGTTCTTC.

The chain carries TRBV18 and TRBJ2-6; 9 bases line up with TRBD2. Trimming removed 2 bases from V and 0 bases from J; junction bases left unmatched: 5. Germline V gene sequence: CDR1 KGHSH, CDR2 LQKENI. The CDR3 is 18 residues long. This CDR3 is CASSPLVLAGSGANVLTF. The CDR3 DNA reads TGTGCCAGCTCACCATTAGTACTAGCGGGCTCTGGGGCCAACGTCCTGACTTTC. Looking up the rest from reference TRBV18 and TRBJ2-6 gives the full variable domain: NAGVMQNPRHLVRRRGQEARLRCSPMKGHSHVYWYRQLPEEGLKFMVYLQKENIIDESGMPKERFSAEFPKEGPSILRIQQVVRGDSAAYFCASSPLVLAGSGANVLTFGAGSRLTVL.

V is TRBV6-1 and J is TRBJ2-7, with TRBD1 matching 7 bases. The CDR3 runs 15 residues. Germline assignment: CDR1 MNHNS and CDR2 SASEGT. V gave up 3 bases and J gave up 2 bases; unmatched junction bases: 7. In nucleotides, the CDR3 is TGTGCCAGCAGTGAGACCGACAGGGTCCCCTACGAGCAGTACGTC. Translation: CASSETDRVPYEQYV.

The rearrangement uses TRBV9 and TRBJ2-2, with D possibly TRBD1 on 6 matching bases. Germline V gene lookup returns CDR1 SGDLS and CDR2 YYNGEE. The CDR3 sequence is 16 residues long. V was cut by 0 bases and J by 1 base, with 10 bases left in between. The CDR3 coding sequence is TGTGCCAGCAGCGTAGCCCCGGGACAGAACACCGGGGAGCTGTTTTTT. This translates into CASSVAPGQNTGELFF.

The sample holds a few counts of this clone. This chain links TRBV30 with TRBJ2-5; a possible D gene is TRBD2 (6 bases). There are 15 residues in the CDR3. V was cut by 1 base and J by 2 bases, with 14 bases left in between. CDR1 GTSNPN and CDR2 SVGIG come from the germline V gene (reference sequence). The CDR3 spells CAWSGTAGIQETQYF. The CDR3 DNA is TGTGCCTGGAGTGGAACAGCGGGTATTCAAGAGACCCAGTACTTC.

The rearrangement uses TRBV4-1 and TRBJ1-1; the D gene is possibly TRBD1 (5 bases). CDR1 is MGHRA, CDR2 YSYEKL, per germline. V shed 4 bases and J shed 1 base, with 16 bases lying between them. The CDR3 consists of 16 residues. CDR3 amino acids: CASSPSKGRANTEAFF. The DNA of the CDR3 is TGCGCCAGCAGCCCCTCGAAGGGCAGGGCGAACACTGAAGCTTTCTTT.

This clone was seen only a few times. This chain uses TRBV10-3 with TRBJ2-6; weak D call: TRBD2 (5 bases). Trimming cost V 2 bases and J 0 bases, with 14 bases left between them. The CDR3 consists of 18 residues. Looked up from germline, CDR1 is ENHRY and CDR2 is SYGVKD. CDR3 nucleotides: TGTGCCATCAGTGAGGGGATTCGGACTGACTCTGGGGCCAACGTCCTGACTTTC. It is translated as CAISEGIRTDSGANVLTF.